This T cell receptor beta chain was sequenced in a study of blood T cell repertoires in COVID-19. Across the whole study: The samples span acute and convalescent COVID-19 from the United States, Italy and Spain. The cDNA or gDNA used as material had been derived from T cells, B-cell-depleted T cells, or PBMCs.

Per the study methods: Reference gene primer amplification yielded estimated nucleated cell counts. The data were produced by immunoSEQ multiplex PCR, yet TCRdb's version contains in-frame clones alone and is incomplete. V and J calls and clone size are those listed in that table; D and trimming were worked out from the DNA. The sample yields about 23,000 clones, less than 90% seen once. The CDR3 has 21 residues. V lost 0 bases, J lost 7 bases, and 15 bases stayed unmatched. The germline V gene has CDR1 LGHNA and CDR2 YNFKEQ. By frequency in the sample, this clone is large (0.1 to 1%). The sequenced sample consisted of peripheral blood. The rearrangement joins TRBV4-2 to TRBJ2-1; TRBD2 matches at 16 bases. The sequence derives from a human donor with acute or convalescent COVID-19. The donor label of this sample is uncertain. The CDR3 DNA reads as TGTGCCAGCAGCCAAGAAGGTGTCGCAGGGACTAGCGGGGGGGCCCGGAATGAGCAGTTCTTC. Its protein product is CASSQEGVAGTSGGARNEQFF.